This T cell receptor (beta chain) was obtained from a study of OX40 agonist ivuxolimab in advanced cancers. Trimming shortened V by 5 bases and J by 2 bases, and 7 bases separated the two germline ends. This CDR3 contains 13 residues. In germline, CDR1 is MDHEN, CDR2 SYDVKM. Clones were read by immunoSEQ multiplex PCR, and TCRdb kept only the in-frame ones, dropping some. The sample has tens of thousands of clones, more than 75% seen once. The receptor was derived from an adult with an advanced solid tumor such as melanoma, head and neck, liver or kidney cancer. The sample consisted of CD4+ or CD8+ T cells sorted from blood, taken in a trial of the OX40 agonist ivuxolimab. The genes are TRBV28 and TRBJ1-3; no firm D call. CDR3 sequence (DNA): TGTGCCAGCAGTCTCACAGCTGGAAACACCATATATTTT. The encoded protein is CASSLTAGNTIYF. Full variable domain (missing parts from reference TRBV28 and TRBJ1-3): DVKVTQSSRYLVKRTGEKVFLECVQDMDHENMFWYRQDPGLGLRLIYFSYDVKMKEKGDIPEGYSVSREKKERFSLILESASTNQTSMYLCASSLTAGNTIYFGEGSWLTVV.